This passage covers 6 T cell receptor beta chains from one sample sequenced in a study of control samples from healthy donors and cancer patients. Clones were read by immunoSEQ multiplex PCR, and TCRdb kept only the in-frame ones, dropping some. The table includes some 160,000 clones, 90% to 95% detected once. The sample taken for sequencing was blood. The receptors derive from a woman between 25 and 40 years old in good health.

The chain is built from TRBV5-1 and TRBJ2-3, with D possibly TRBD2 on 5 matching bases. CDR1 SGHRS and CDR2 YFSETQ come from the germline V gene. The V end lost 4 bases, the J end lost 0 bases, and 12 bases lay between the germline ends. The CDR3 has 15 residues. CDR3 sequence reads: CASSGSHLSTDTQYF. In DNA form, the CDR3 reads TGCGCCAGCAGCGGGAGCCACCTTAGCACAGATACGCAGTATTTT.

The rearrangement uses TRBV5-8 and TRBJ2-7, with D maybe TRBD2 (5 bases). The germline V and J ends were trimmed by 4 bases and 7 bases, with 24 bases remaining between them. Germline V gives CDR1 SGHTS, CDR2 YDEGEE. The CDR3 extends over 16 amino acids. As DNA, the CDR3 is TGTGCCAGCAGCGGCTGGACTTTACCCCTTTCCCGAGAGCAGTACTTC. Residues: CASSGWTLPLSREQYF.

V is TRBV10-1 and J is TRBJ2-3; the D is unclear. This CDR3 is built from 13 residues. The germline V gene has CDR1 WNHNN and CDR2 SYGVQD (reference sequence). The ends were cut back, 4 bases at V and 6 bases at J, with 11 bases in the middle. CDR3 amino acids: CASSVTLVDTQYF. Here the CDR3 DNA reads TGCGCCAGCAGTGTTACGCTAGTGGATACGCAGTATTTT.

The genes are TRBV10-3 and TRBJ1-1; TRBD1 is a possible D gene (5 bases). The V gene's germline CDR1 is ENHRY and CDR2 SYGVKD. The V gene lost 3 bases and the J gene lost 3 bases, with 11 bases spanning the gap. The CDR3 is made up of 14 amino acids. The CDR3 protein is CAISERGRDTEAFF. CDR3 nucleotide sequence: TGTGCCATCAGTGAACGGGGGAGGGACACTGAAGCTTTCTTT.

This clone was counted only a few times. The V gene is TRBV7-3, the J gene TRBJ1-5; D ambiguous. CDR1 SGHTA and CDR2 FQGTGA come from the germline V gene. V lost 2 bases, J lost 5 bases, and 7 bases lay in between. The CDR3 is 13 residues long. The CDR3 coding sequence is TGTGCCAGCAGCTTAGACGGTTATCAGCCCCAGCATTTT. Encoded protein: CASSLDGYQPQHF.

The chain couples TRBV28 to TRBJ2-6, with TRBD1 matching 7 bases. This CDR3 spans 20 amino acids. Germline CDR1 is MDHEN and CDR2 is SYDVKM. Trimming cost V 6 bases and J 0 bases; bases outside gene matches: 17. CDR3 residues: CASSPTTPWTGASGANVLTF. CDR3 nucleotides: TGTGCCAGCAGCCCGACTACCCCTTGGACAGGTGCCTCTGGGGCCAACGTCCTGACTTTC.